Below are 20 T cell receptor beta chains sequenced from a single sample in a study of blood T cell repertoires in COVID-19. Method: immunoSEQ multiplex PCR; TCRdb's copy keeps in-frame clones and lacks some. The profile shows 380,000 or so clones, roughly 90% of them singletons. Sequenced: PBMCs or T cells enriched from blood (not recorded which). The receptor set was obtained from a middle-aged woman with acute COVID-19.

The chain combines TRBV27 with TRBJ2-5, with a possible D match to TRBD1 (6 bases). The germline V and J ends were trimmed by 4 bases and 5 bases, with 14 bases remaining between them. Germline loops: CDR1 MNHEY, CDR2 SMNVEV (reference sequence). This CDR3 has 14 amino acids. The CDR3 bases are TGTGCCAGCAGTTATCTGGGGGCGCAGGAGACCCAGTACTTC. Amino acid sequence: CASSYLGAQETQYF.

The chain recombines TRBV12-3 or TRBV12-4 with TRBJ2-5, with unresolved D. Trimming removed 5 bases at V and 5 bases at J, with 6 bases between. This CDR3 is built from 11 residues. DNA of the CDR3: TGTGCCAGCAGTCAAGCGGAGACCCAGTACTTC. It is translated as CASSQAETQYF.

V usage is TRBV20-1 and J usage is TRBJ2-7, with TRBD2 identical over 8 bases. Germline loops: CDR1 DFQATT, CDR2 SNEGSKA (reference sequence). After removal of 3 bases from V and 4 bases from J, the junction contained 5 bases not matched to a gene. The CDR3 runs 13 residues. The CDR3 sequence: CSASSGGNYEQYF. The DNA for the CDR3 is TGCAGTGCTAGTTCGGGGGGGAATTACGAGCAGTACTTC.

The rearrangement links TRBV5-1 to TRBJ2-3, with D possibly matching TRBD1 (6 bases). V lost 0 bases and J lost 6, with 14 bases in between. Germline V gene lookup returns CDR1 SGHRS and CDR2 YFSETQ. The CDR3 length is 15 residues. The CDR3 region is CASSLGTGPRDTQYF. Here the CDR3 DNA reads TGCGCCAGCAGCTTGGGAACAGGGCCCCGGGATACGCAGTATTTT.

The CDR3 reads CASSSTGIGNQPQHF. The CDR3 DNA sequence: TGTGCCAGCAGTTCGACAGGGATTGGCAATCAGCCCCAGCATTTT. This chain uses TRBV2 with TRBJ1-5; 7 bases map to TRBD1. The CDR3 is made up of 15 amino acids. With 5 bases clipped from V and 2 bases from J, the junction kept 6 bases outside the gene matches. CDR1 and CDR2 from the germline V gene are SNHLY and FYNNEI.

The chain employs TRBV19 and TRBJ1-2, with 7 nucleotides matching TRBD1. The CDR3 is 15 amino acids. Germline V gives CDR1 LNHDA, CDR2 SQIVND (reference sequence). V lost 7 bases and J lost 4; bases outside the gene matches: 12. CDR3 residues: CASTSTGAQRYGYTF. CDR3 coding DNA: TGTGCCAGTACCTCTACAGGGGCTCAACGCTATGGCTACACCTTC. Full variable domain (outside the CDR3, taken from reference TRBV19 and TRBJ1-2): DGGITQSPKYLFRKEGQNVTLSCEQNLNHDAMYWYRQDPGQGLRLIYYSQIVNDFQKGDIAEGYSVSREKKESFPLTVTSAQKNPTAFYLCASTSTGAQRYGYTFGSGTRLTVV.

This clone was seen once. The chain has TRBV7-9 and TRBJ2-6, with TRBD1 identical over 10 bases. Germline CDR1 SEHNR, CDR2 FQNEAQ (reference sequence). J gave up 2 bases and V 5 bases, and 3 bases lay outside the gene matches. This CDR3 contains 16 residues. The CDR3 here is CASSLGQGAGANVLTF. The CDR3 DNA reads TGTGCCAGCAGCCTCGGACAGGGGGCTGGGGCCAACGTCCTGACTTTC.

The V and J genes are TRBV5-1 and TRBJ2-3; D is ambiguous. This CDR3 has 13 amino acids. Germline V gene lookup returns CDR1 SGHRS and CDR2 YFSETQ. Trimming cost V 3 bases and J 5 bases, with 10 bases left between them. CDR3 DNA: TGCGCCAGCAGCTCCCTTAACAGAGATACGCAGTATTTT. As protein: CASSSLNRDTQYF.

This sequence joins TRBV30 and TRBJ1-6; D call uncertain. The CDR3 totals 16 residues. V was trimmed by 6 bases and J by 0 bases, leaving 15 bases between them. In germline, CDR1 is GTSNPN, CDR2 SVGIG (reference sequence). The CDR3, as DNA: TGTGCCTGTGATCCGGGAATGAGCTCCTATAATTCACCCCTCCACTTT. It yields the protein CACDPGMSSYNSPLHF.

This clone has just a few counts. The chain recombines TRBV9 with TRBJ2-7, with 8 bases that match TRBD2. CDR3 length: 14 residues. The J segment lost 7 bases and the V segment lost 2 bases, leaving 8 bases of the junction unmatched. CDR1 is SGDLS and CDR2 is YYNGEE in the germline V gene. CDR3 coding DNA: TGTGCCAGCAGCGTTCGGGGGGGCCTGGGAGAGCAGTACTTC. Translating gives CASSVRGGLGEQYF.

The genes are TRBV5-1 and TRBJ1-1, with 7 positions matching TRBD1. The CDR3 totals 13 residues. In germline, CDR1 is SGHRS, CDR2 YFSETQ. Trimming took 2 bases from V and 6 from J; bases not matched to a gene: 4. CDR3 in amino acids: CASSLDREAEAFF. DNA for the CDR3: TGCGCCAGCAGCTTAGACAGGGAGGCTGAAGCTTTCTTT.

This chain uses TRBV3-1 (or the pseudogene TRBV3-2) with TRBJ2-5; 8 positions match TRBD1. Trimming at V came to 0 bases and at J to 5 bases, leaving 8 bases not matched to a gene. The CDR3 is 16 residues long. CDR1 is LGHDT and CDR2 is YNNKEL in the germline V gene (reference sequence). DNA of the CDR3: TGTGCCAGCAGCCAAGATCATTATCGACAGGGGGAGACCCAGTACTTC. This sequence encodes CASSQDHYRQGETQYF.

The genes are TRBV18 and TRBJ2-3; D remains ambiguous. The ends were cut back, 1 base at V and 3 bases at J, with 8 bases in the middle. The V gene's germline CDR1 is KGHSH and CDR2 LQKENI. This CDR3 region has 14 residues. CDR3 residues: CASSPRATTDTQYF. The CDR3 DNA reads as TGTGCCAGCTCACCACGGGCGACGACAGATACGCAGTATTTT.

This rearrangement joins TRBV30 to TRBJ1-1; 8 nucleotides line up with TRBD1. The CDR3 runs to 12 residues. Unmatched junction bases numbered 0, after V lost 0 bases and J lost 6 bases. Germline V gene data show CDR1 as GTSNPN and CDR2 as SVGIG (reference sequence). CDR3 region: CAWSVDRAEAFF. CDR3 bases: TGTGCCTGGAGTGTGGACAGGGCTGAAGCTTTCTTT.

The chain joins TRBV7-9 to TRBJ1-2, with TRBD1 matching 10 bases. Germline V gene lookup returns CDR1 SEHNR and CDR2 FQNEAQ (reference sequence). The CDR3 totals 16 residues. Losses at the gene ends were 5 bases for V and 2 bases for J; bases not matched to a gene: 8. The CDR3 protein is CASSGTGVGGNYGYTF. DNA of the CDR3: TGTGCCAGCAGCGGGACAGGGGTTGGAGGGAACTATGGCTACACCTTC.

The gene calls are TRBV10-1 and TRBJ2-2, with D uncertain. This CDR3 is built from 14 residues. CDR1 is WNHNN and CDR2 is SYGVQD in the germline V gene (reference sequence). V was pared by 0 bases and J by 6 bases, with 8 bases between. The CDR3 DNA reads TGCGCCAGCAGTGAGTCCAGGATCTCCGGGGAGCTGTTTTTT. Its protein is CASSESRISGELFF.

This clone was observed a single time. V is TRBV12-3 or TRBV12-4 and J is TRBJ1-1, with D unresolved. The CDR3 covers 8 residues. The ends were cut back, 11 bases at V and 11 bases at J, with 9 bases in the middle. The CDR3 is CAGDSAFF. DNA for the CDR3: TGTGCCGGAGACTCGGCTTTCTTT.

The V call is TRBV15, the J call TRBJ1-4; no firm D call. Germline assignment: CDR1 LNHNV and CDR2 YYDKDF (reference sequence). Trimming took off 3 bases at V and 0 bases at J, with 5 bases between the two ends. CDR3 length equals 14 residues. The CDR3 protein is CATSSRATNEKLFF. The CDR3 bases are TGTGCCACCAGCAGTCGAGCAACTAATGAAAAACTGTTTTTT.

In its sample, this clone was seen a few times. The J gene is TRBJ1-5, the V gene TRBV18; D might be TRBD1 (6 bases). Trimming left V 0 bases short and J 6 bases short, with 12 bases between. Germline loops: CDR1 KGHSH, CDR2 LQKENI. CDR3 size: 15 residues. CDR3 residues: CASSPPGALGQPQHF. Here the CDR3 DNA reads TGTGCCAGCTCACCACCGGGGGCTTTAGGTCAGCCCCAGCATTTT.

The chain uses TRBV6-4 and TRBJ1-5; D ambiguous. The germline V gene has CDR1 MRHNA and CDR2 SNTAGT. The CDR3 has 15 residues. The V and J ends lost 6 bases and 5 bases respectively, with 17 bases between them. The CDR3 bases are TGTGCCAGCAGCTCAGATAAATGGTTACATCAGCCCCAGCATTTT. Protein: CASSSDKWLHQPQHF.